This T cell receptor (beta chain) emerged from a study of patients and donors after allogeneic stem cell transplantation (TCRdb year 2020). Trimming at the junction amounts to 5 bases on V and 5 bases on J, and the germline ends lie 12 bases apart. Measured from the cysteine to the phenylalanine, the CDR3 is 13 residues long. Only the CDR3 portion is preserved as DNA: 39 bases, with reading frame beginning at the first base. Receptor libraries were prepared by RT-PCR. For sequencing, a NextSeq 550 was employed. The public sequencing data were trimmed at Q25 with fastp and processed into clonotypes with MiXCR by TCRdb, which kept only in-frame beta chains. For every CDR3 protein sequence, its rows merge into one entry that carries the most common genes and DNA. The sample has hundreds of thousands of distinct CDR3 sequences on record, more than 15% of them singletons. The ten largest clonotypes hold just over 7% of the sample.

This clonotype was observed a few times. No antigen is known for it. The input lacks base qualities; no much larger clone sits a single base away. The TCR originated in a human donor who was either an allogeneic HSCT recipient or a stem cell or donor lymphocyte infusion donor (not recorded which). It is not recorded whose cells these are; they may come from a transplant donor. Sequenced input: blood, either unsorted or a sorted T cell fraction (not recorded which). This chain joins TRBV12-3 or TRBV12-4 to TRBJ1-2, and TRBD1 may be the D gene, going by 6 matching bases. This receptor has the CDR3 CASSHYQGYGYTF. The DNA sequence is TGTGCCAGCAGTCATTATCAGGGGTATGGCTACACCTTC.